Listed here is a single T cell receptor (beta chain). The antigen remains undetermined. The PCR ran on 60 Vbeta and 13 Jbeta primers. Data came from immunoSEQ multiplex PCR; TCRdb stores just in-frame clones and leaves some out. The table has roughly 140,000 clones, 64% seen once. This entry comes from a study of cytomegalovirus exposure and HLA in healthy donors. Whole-study context: Early released data comprised 80 million or so unique TCRs from HLA-typed donors. Study-wide points: Trimming of TCR beta V- and J-genes showed a link, identified in a later analysis, to a missense DCLRE1C variant. According to the study, about 180 TCR beta chains were cytomegalovirus-associated.

The length of the CDR3 is 14 residues. Germline loops: CDR1 MNHEY, CDR2 SVGAGI. V was pared by 2 bases and J by 7 bases, with 14 bases between. Each donor's status was that of a healthy bone marrow donor. The TCR sequence derives from a woman in her 30s in good health and CMV-seropositive. This chain links TRBV6-5 with TRBJ1-1; D unresolved. The sequencing sample was made of PBMCs. Here the CDR3 reads CASSYGAGPREAFF. The CDR3 DNA sequence: TGTGCCAGCAGTTACGGCGCGGGCCCCCGTGAAGCTTTCTTT.